The table lists the clone carrying this T cell receptor (beta chain) with a few counts. This sample was included in a study of T-cell reconstitution after alpha-beta-depleted transplantation in children. Germline CDR1 SGHRS, CDR2 YFSETQ. This CDR3 spans 14 amino acids. Trimming removed 0 bases from V and 4 bases from J, with 9 bases in between. It was with unique molecular identifiers that the TCRbeta library was prepared. One entry per CDR3 protein, called by TCRdb with MiXCR from the PCR reads. The table records hundreds of thousands of distinct CDR3 sequences, around 13% of them present only once. The receptor comes from a girl aged 2 to 9 with congenital amegakaryocytic thrombocytopenia, due to receive a stem cell transplant. The gene calls are TRBV5-1 and TRBJ2-3, with D possibly being TRBD1 (5 bases). This specimen was PBMCs, taken before TCRalphabeta/CD19-depleted stem cell transplant. In DNA, the CDR3 is TGCGCCAGCAGCTTGGAAGCAGGGCCAGATACGCAGTATTTT. Residues: CASSLEAGPDTQYF.